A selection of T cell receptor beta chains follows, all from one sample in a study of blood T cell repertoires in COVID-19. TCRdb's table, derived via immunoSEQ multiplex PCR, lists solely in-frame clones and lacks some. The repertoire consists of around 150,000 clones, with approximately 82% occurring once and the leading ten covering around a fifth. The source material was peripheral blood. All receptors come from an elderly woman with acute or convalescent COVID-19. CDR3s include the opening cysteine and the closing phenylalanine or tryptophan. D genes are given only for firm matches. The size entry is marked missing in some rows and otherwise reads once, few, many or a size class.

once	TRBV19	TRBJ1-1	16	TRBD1	TGTGCCAGTAGCTACCTAAAGGGACAGGGAGCTACGGGGGCTTTCTTT	CASSYLKGQGATGAFF
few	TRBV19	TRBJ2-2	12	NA	TGTGCCAGTAGCATCGGGGTGGCGGAGCTGTTTTTT	CASSIGVAELFF
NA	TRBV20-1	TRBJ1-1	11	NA	TGCAGTGCTAGAGAGAGGACTGAAGCTTTCTTT	CSARERTEAFF
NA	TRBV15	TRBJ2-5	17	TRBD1	TGTGCCACCAGCGAAACCAGACAGGGTTCGTTTCGAGAGACCCAGTACTTC	CATSETRQGSFRETQYF
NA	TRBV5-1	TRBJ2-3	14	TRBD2	TGCGCCAGCAGATTGGCGGGAGTAGCAGATACGCAGTATTTT	CASRLAGVADTQYF
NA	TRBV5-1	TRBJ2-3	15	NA	TGCGCCAGCAGCCCCCGGACTTACGGCACAGATACGCAGTATTTT	CASSPRTYGTDTQYF
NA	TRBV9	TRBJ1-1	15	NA	TGTGCCAGCAGCGCAACGACAGGAACTAACACTGAAGCTTTCTTT	CASSATTGTNTEAFF
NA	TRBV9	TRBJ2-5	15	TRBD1	TGTGCCAGCAGCGTAAGGGACAGGGATATGGAGACCCAGTACTTC	CASSVRDRDMETQYF
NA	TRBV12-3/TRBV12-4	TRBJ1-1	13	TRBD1	TGTGCCAGCAGTGATGGACAGGGGGCGGAAGCTTTCTTT	CASSDGQGAEAFF
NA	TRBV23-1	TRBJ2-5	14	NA	TGCGCCAGCAGTCAATCGTGGAGGGAAGAGACCCAGTACTTC	CASSQSWREETQYF
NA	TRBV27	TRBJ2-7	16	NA	TGTGCCAGCAGTTCGTTTGAAGCGGGCCTCACCTACGAGCAGTACTTC	CASSSFEAGLTYEQYF
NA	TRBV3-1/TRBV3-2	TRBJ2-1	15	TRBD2	TGTGCCAGCAGCCGATCTAGCGGACTTGGGAATGAGCAGTTCTTC	CASSRSSGLGNEQFF
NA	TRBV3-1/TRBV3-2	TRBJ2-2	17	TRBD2	TGTGCCAGCAGCCAAGATCTTATCGGGAGGTCAAGCGGGGAGCTGTTTTTT	CASSQDLIGRSSGELFF
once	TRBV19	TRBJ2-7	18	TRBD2	TGTGCCAGTAGTATTGGGACAAGGACTAGCGGGAAAGGCTACGAGCAGTACTTC	CASSIGTRTSGKGYEQYF
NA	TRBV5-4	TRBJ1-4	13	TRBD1	TGTGCCAGCAGCCGGGACAGGGGTGAAAAACTGTTTTTT	CASSRDRGEKLFF
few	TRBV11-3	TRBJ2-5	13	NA	TGTGCCAGCAGCTTAGGACATGCAGAGACCCAGTACTTC	CASSLGHAETQYF
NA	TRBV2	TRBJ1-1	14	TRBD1	TGTGCCAGCAGTTGGACAGGGATGAACACTGAAGCTTTCTTT	CASSWTGMNTEAFF